This T cell receptor beta chain was profiled in a study of Ad26.COV2.S vaccination and SARS-CoV-2 variants. Across the whole study: Donor joined the COV1001 Ad26.COV2.S trial arm. Study findings and constraints: Vaccinated and placebo-treated recipients had similar non-spike TCR breadth.

Germline trimming cut 5 bases from V and 7 bases from J; bases unmatched to any gene: 2. Germline V gene sequence: CDR1 MNHEY, CDR2 SMNVEV (reference sequence). The CDR3 consists of 13 residues. Treatment noted: approximately 18 received Ad26.COV2.S at low or high dose, single or two shots; about 5 received placebo; per-sample allocation not given. It was on day 63 after the first vaccine or placebo injection that samples were taken. This person who donated was an adult of 18-55 years in Boston. Data came from immunoSEQ multiplex PCR; TCRdb stores just in-frame clones and leaves some out. The table shows more than 350,000 clones, with about 93% occurring only once. On this clone itself: Its antigen is as yet unknown.

The receptor was isolated from a person between 18 and 65 years old who received the Ad26.COV2.S COVID-19 vaccine or a placebo. The chain recombines TRBV27 with TRBJ2-2; 9 bases line up with TRBD1. The specimen was peripheral blood, collected in a trial of Ad26.COV2.S vaccine versus placebo. The DNA for the CDR3 is TGTGCCAGCAGTCGACAGGGGGGCGGGGAGCTGTTTTTT. This sequence encodes CASSRQGGGELFF.